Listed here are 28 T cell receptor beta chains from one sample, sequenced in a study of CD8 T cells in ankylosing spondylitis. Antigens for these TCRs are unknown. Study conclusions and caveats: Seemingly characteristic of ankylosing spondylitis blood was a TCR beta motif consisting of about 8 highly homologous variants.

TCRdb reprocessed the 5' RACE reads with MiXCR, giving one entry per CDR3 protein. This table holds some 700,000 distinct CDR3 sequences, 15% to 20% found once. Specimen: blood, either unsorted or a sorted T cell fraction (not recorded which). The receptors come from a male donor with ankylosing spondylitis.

The CDR3 loop is CASSAFYGYTF. For the CDR3, the DNA is TGTGCCAGCAGTGCCTTCTATGGCTACACCTTC. The chain joins TRBV6-1 to TRBJ1-2; D uncertain. CDR3 size: 11 residues. Trimming pared 4 bases from V and 4 bases from J, leaving 4 bases between. The germline V gene encodes CDR1 MNHNS and CDR2 SASEGT.

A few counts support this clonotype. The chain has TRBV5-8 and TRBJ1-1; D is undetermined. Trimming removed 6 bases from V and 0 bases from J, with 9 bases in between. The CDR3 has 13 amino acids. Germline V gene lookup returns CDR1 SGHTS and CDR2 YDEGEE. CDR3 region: CASTRGLNTEAFF. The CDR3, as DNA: TGTGCCAGCACTCGGGGTTTGAACACTGAAGCTTTCTTT.

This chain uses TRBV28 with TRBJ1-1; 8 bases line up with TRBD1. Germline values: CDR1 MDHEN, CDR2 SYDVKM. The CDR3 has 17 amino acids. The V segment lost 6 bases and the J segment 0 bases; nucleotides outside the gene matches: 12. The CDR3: CASSQSQGVGLNTEAFF. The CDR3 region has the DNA TGTGCCAGCAGCCAGTCACAGGGGGTCGGGTTGAACACTGAAGCTTTCTTT.

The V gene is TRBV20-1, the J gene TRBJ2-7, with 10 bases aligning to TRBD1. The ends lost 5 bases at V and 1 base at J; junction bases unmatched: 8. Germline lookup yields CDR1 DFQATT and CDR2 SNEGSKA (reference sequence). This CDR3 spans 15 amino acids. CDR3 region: CSASRTGGPSYEQYF. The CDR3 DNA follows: TGCAGTGCTTCAAGGACAGGGGGTCCTTCCTACGAGCAGTACTTC.

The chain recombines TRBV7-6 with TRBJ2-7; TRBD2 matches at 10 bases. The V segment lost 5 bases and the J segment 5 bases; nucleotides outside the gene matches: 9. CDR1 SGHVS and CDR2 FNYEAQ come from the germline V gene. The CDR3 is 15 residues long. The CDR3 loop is CASSPGLAGDNEQYF. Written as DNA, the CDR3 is TGTGCCAGCAGCCCTGGGCTAGCGGGAGACAACGAGCAGTACTTC.

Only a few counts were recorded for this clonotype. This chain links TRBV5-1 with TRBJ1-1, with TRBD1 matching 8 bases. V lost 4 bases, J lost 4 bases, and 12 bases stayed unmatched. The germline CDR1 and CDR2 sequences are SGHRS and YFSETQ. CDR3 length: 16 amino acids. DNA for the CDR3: TGCGCCAGCAGCGCCGGAGGGCCCCAGGGGGCCACTGAAGCTTTCTTT. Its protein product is CASSAGGPQGATEAFF.

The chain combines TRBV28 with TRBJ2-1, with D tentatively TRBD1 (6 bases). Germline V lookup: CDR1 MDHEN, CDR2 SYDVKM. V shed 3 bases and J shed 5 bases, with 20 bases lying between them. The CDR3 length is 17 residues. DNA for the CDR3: TGTGCCAGCAGTTTGACCACAGGGAAAGGGGGAGACAATGAGCAGTTCTTC. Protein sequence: CASSLTTGKGGDNEQFF.

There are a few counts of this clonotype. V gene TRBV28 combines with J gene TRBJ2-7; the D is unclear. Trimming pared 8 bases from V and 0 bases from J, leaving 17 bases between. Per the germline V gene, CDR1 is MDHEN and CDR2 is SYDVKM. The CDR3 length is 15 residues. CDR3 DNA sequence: TGTGCCAGCTCTGGCACGGCCGGCCCCTCCTACGAGCAGTACTTC. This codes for CASSGTAGPSYEQYF.

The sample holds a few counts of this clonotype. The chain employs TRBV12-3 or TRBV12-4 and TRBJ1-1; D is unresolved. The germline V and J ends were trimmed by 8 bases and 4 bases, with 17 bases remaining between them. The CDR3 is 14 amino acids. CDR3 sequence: CASSRGGIGTEAFF. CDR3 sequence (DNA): TGTGCCAGCTCTCGGGGAGGTATTGGCACTGAAGCTTTCTTT.

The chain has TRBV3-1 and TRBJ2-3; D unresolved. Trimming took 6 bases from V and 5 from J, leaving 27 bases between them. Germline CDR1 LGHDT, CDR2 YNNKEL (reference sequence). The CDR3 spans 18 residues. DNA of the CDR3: TGTGCCAGCAGAGGCCCAGTGGCCACTCCTCTACACATAGATACGCAGTATTTT. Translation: CASRGPVATPLHIDTQYF.

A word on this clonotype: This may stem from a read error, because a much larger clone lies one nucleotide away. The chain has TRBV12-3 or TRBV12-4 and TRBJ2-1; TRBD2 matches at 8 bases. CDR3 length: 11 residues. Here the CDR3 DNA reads TGTGCCAGCAGTCGGGCTAGCGGGCAGTCCTTC. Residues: CASSRASGQSF.

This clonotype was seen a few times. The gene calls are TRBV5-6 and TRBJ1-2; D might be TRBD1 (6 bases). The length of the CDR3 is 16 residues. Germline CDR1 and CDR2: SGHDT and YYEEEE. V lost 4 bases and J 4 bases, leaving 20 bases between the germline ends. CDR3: CASSTDLRDTVYGYTF. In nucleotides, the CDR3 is TGTGCCAGCAGCACTGACCTGCGGGACACGGTCTATGGCTACACCTTC.

The CDR3 loop is CSVESDEGESYEQYF. CDR3 coding DNA: TGCAGCGTTGAAAGTGATGAGGGGGAGAGCTACGAGCAGTACTTC. The chain uses TRBV29-1 and TRBJ2-7, with a tentative D call TRBD1 (6 bases). V dropped 2 bases and J dropped 3 bases, with 17 bases sitting between them. The CDR3 loop spans 15 amino acids. The germline V gene has CDR1 SQVTM and CDR2 ANQGSEA.

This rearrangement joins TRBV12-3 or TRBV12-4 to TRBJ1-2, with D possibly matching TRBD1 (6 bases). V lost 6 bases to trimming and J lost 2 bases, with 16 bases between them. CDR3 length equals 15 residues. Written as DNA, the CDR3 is TGTGCCAGCAGCTACAGTGGGACACCAAACTATGGCTACACCTTC. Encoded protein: CASSYSGTPNYGYTF.

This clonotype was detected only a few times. The CDR3 is CASSLQERASNTQYF. The CDR3 DNA reads as TGCGCCAGCAGCTTGCAGGAGCGGGCAAGTAATACGCAGTATTTT. V and J are TRBV5-1 and TRBJ2-3; D possibly corresponds to TRBD2 (6 bases). The germline V gene has CDR1 SGHRS and CDR2 YFSETQ. V lost 1 base and J 7 bases, leaving 16 bases between the germline ends. CDR3 length: 15 amino acids.

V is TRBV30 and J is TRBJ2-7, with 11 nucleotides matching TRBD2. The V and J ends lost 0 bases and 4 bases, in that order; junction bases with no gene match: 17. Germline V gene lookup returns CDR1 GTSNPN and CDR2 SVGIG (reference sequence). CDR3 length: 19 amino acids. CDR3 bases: TGTGCCTGGAGTGTGACCTCGGGACTAGCGGTCAAAAGGCTTTACGAGCAGTACTTC. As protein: CAWSVTSGLAVKRLYEQYF.

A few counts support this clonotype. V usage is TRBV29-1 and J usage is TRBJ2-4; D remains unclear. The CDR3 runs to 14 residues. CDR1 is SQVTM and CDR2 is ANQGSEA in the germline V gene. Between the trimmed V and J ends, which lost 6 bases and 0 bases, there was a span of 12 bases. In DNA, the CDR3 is TGCAGCGTGTCTAGGGCAGCAGCCAAAAACATTCAGTACTTC. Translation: CSVSRAAAKNIQYF.

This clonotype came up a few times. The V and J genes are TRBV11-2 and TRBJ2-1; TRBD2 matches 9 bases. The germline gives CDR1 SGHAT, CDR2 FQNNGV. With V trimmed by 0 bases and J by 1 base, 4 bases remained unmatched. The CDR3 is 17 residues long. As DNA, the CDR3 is TGTGCCAGCAGCTTAGATGTAGCGGGGGTTTCCTACAATGAGCAGTTCTTC. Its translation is CASSLDVAGVSYNEQFF.

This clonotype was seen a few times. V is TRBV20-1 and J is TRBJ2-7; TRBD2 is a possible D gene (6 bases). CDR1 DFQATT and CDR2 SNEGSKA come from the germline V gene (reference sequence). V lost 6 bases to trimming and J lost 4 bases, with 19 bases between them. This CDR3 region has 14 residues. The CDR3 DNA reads TGCAGTGCCCACGACGGGCTAGCGCCTTACGAGCAGTACTTC. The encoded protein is CSAHDGLAPYEQYF.

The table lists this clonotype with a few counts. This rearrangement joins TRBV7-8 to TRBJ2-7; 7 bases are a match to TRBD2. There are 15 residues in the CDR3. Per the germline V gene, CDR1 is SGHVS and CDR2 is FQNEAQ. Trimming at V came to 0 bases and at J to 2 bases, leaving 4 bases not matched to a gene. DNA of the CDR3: TGTGCCAGCAGCTTAGCGGGACTACCACCCTACGAGCAGTACTTC. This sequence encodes CASSLAGLPPYEQYF.

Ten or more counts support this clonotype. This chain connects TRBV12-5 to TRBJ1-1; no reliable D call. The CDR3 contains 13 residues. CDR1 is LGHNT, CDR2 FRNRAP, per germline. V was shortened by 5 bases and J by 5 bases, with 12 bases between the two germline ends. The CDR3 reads CASGPDLGTEAFF. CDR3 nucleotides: TGTGCTAGTGGTCCCGACCTGGGGACTGAAGCTTTCTTT.

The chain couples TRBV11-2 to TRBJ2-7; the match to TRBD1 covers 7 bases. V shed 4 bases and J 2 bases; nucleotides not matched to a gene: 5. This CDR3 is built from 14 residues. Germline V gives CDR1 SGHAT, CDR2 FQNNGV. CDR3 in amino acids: CASSSRGPPYEQYF. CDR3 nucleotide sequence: TGTGCCAGCAGCTCAAGGGGGCCGCCCTACGAGCAGTACTTC.

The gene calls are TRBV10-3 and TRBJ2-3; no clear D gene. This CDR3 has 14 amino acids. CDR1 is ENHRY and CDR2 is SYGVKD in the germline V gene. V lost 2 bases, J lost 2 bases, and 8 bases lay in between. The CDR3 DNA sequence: TGTGCCATCAGTGAGGGCAGCTACACAGATACGCAGTATTTT. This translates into CAISEGSYTDTQYF.

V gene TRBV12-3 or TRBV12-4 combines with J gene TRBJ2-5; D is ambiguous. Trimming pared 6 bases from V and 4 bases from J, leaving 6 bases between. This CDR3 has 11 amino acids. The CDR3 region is CASSTLETQYF. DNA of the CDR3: TGTGCCAGCAGCACATTAGAGACCCAGTACTTC.

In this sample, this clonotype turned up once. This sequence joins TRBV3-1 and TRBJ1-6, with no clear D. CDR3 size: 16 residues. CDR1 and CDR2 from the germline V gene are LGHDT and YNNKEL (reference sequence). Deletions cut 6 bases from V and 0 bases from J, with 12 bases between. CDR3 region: CASSSTLSSYNSPLHF. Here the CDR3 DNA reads TGTGCCAGCAGTTCGACCCTGAGCTCCTATAATTCACCCCTCCACTTT.

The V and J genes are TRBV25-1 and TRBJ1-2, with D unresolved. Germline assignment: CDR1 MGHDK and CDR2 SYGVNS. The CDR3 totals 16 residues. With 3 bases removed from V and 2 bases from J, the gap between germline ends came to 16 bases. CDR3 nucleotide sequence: TGTGCCAGCAGTGACATTAGGGTGATACCGAACTATGGCTACACCTTC. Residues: CASSDIRVIPNYGYTF.

CDR3 loop: CASSLTGGKVNTEAFF. The CDR3 nucleotides read TGTGCCAGCAGCTTAACAGGGGGTAAGGTGAACACTGAAGCTTTCTTT. The rearrangement links TRBV7-2 to TRBJ1-1; the match to TRBD1 covers 8 bases. V lost 2 bases to trimming and J lost 0 bases; unmatched junction nucleotides: 5. The V gene's germline CDR1 is SGHTA and CDR2 FQGNSA. The CDR3 consists of 16 residues.

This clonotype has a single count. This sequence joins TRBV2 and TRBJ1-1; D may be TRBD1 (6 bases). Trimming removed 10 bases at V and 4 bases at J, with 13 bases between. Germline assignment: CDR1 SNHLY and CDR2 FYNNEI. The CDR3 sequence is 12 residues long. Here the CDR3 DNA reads TGTGCCAACCTAAGGGGGGGCACTGAAGCTTTCTTT. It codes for CANLRGGTEAFF.